The TCR beta chain described here comes from a study of control samples from healthy donors and cancer patients. TCRdb's table, derived via immunoSEQ multiplex PCR, lists solely in-frame clones and lacks some. Of some 160,000 clones in the sample, approximately 96% are singletons; the top ten hold 8.5%. This CDR3 is built from 13 residues. Deletions cut 7 bases from V and 6 bases from J, with 12 bases between. Sequencing was done on a sample of blood. This clonotype was obtained from a middle-aged woman in good health. The rearrangement joins TRBV12-3 or TRBV12-4 to TRBJ2-2; D is unclear. CDR3 bases: TGTGCCAGCATCCTGTGGGTTCCCGGGGAGCTGTTTTTT. Translation gives CASILWVPGELFF.